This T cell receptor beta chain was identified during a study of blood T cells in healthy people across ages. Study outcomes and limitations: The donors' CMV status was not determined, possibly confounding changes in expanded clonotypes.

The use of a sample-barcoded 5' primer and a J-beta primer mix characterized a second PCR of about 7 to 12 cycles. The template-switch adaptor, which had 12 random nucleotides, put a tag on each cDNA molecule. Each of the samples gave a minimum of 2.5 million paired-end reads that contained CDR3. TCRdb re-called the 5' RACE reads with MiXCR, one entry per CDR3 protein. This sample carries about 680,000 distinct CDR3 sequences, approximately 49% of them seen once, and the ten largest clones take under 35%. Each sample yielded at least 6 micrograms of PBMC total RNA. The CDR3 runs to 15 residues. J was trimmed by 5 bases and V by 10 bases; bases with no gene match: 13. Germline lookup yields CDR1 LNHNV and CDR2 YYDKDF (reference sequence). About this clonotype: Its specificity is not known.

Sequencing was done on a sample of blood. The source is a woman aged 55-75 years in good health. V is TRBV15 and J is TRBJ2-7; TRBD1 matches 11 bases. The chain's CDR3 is CAIARDRGYTDEQYF. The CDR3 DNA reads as TGTGCCATCGCACGGGACAGGGGGTATACTGACGAGCAGTACTTC. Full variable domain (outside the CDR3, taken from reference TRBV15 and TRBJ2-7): DAMVIQNPRYQVTQFGKPVTLSCSQTLNHNVMYWYQQKSSQAPKLLFHYYDKDFNNEADTPDNFQSRRPNTSFCFLDIRSPGLGDTAMYLCAIARDRGYTDEQYFGPGTRLTVT.